A single TCR beta chain is shown here with its context. This sample was included in a study of blood T cell repertoires in COVID-19. Study at large: Material from acute and convalescent COVID-19 was sourced from the United States, Italy and Spain. Sample material is recorded as cDNA or gDNA derived from T cells, B-cell-depleted T cells, or PBMCs.

Germline CDR1 is MDHEN and CDR2 is SYDVKM. V lost 3 bases and J 4 bases, leaving 4 bases between the germline ends. CDR3 length equals 11 residues. Original methodology: It was from reference gene primer amplification that nucleated cell counts were estimated. Profiled with immunoSEQ multiplex PCR; TCRdb holds only in-frame clones, not every one. V and J calls and clone size come straight from that table; D and trimming were deduced from the DNA. The repertoire holds approximately 190,000 clones, with around three quarters as singletons. The sample comprised peripheral blood. This sequence originates from a man between 60 and 75 years old with active or convalescent COVID-19. The rearrangement uses TRBV28 and TRBJ2-7, with D uncertain. CDR3 loop: CASSFYYEQYF. The CDR3 DNA reads TGTGCCAGCAGTTTCTATTACGAGCAGTACTTC.